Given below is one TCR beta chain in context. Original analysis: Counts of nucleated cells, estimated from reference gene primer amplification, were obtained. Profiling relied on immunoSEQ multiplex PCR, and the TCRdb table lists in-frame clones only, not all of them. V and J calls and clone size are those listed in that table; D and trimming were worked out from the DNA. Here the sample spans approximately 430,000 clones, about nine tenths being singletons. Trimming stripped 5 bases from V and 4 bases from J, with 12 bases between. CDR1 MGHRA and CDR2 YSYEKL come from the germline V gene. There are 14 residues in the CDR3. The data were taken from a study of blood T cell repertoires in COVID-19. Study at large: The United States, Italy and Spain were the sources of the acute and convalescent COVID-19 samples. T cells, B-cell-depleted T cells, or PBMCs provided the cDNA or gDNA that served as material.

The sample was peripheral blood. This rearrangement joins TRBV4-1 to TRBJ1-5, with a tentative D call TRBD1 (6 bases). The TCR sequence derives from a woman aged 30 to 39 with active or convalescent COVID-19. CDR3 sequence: CASSVDSLNQPQHF. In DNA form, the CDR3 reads TGCGCCAGCAGCGTGGACAGCTTAAATCAGCCCCAGCATTTT.